This TCR beta chain is drawn from a study of shared clonotypes between healthy human individuals. The CDR3 totals 13 residues. Germline lookup yields CDR1 SGHAT and CDR2 FQDESV (reference sequence). Trimming took 5 bases from V and 5 from J, leaving 12 bases between them. Selected positively for CCR7 and CD45RO-negative, naive CD8 cells excluded terminally differentiated effector memory CD45RA+ cells. Measured with immunoSEQ multiplex PCR; TCRdb has only the in-frame clones, and not every one. The sample has about 2 million clones, 85% to 95% seen once. This clone appeared once. The specimen sequenced was naive CD8+ T cells sorted from blood. This chain connects TRBV11-1 to TRBJ1-1; D is uncertain. The source is a man younger than 35 in good health. CDR3 DNA: TGTGCCAGCAGCCCTGGGGTGGGGACTGAAGCTTTCTTT. Translation gives CASSPGVGTEAFF.